Below, 8 T cell receptor beta chains from the same sample are listed, as sequenced in a study of OX40 agonist ivuxolimab in advanced cancers. Produced via immunoSEQ multiplex PCR; TCRdb's table is partial and in-frame only. Counted here are some 97,000 clones, around nine tenths occurring once; the ten biggest clones make up 0.25% to 0.35%. This sample comprised CD4+ or CD8+ T cells sorted from blood, obtained in a trial of the OX40 agonist ivuxolimab. The source is an adult with an advanced solid tumor such as melanoma, head and neck, liver or kidney cancer.

V usage is TRBV6-5 and J usage is TRBJ1-6, with 7 nucleotides matching TRBD1. V lost 8 bases, J lost 5 bases, and 9 bases stayed unmatched. Germline assignment: CDR1 MNHEY and CDR2 SVGAGI. The CDR3 runs to 15 residues. The CDR3: CASGRDSLNNSPLHF. DNA of the CDR3: TGTGCCAGCGGCCGGGACAGTCTTAATAATTCACCCCTCCACTTT.

The V call is TRBV27, the J call TRBJ1-5, with 7 bases that match TRBD1. The CDR3 loop spans 14 amino acids. The V segment lost 6 bases and the J segment 5 bases; nucleotides outside the gene matches: 7. Germline CDR1 reads MNHEY; CDR2 reads SMNVEV (reference sequence). In nucleotides, the CDR3 is TGTGCCAGCAGCTCGACAGGGTCCTATCAGCCCCAGCATTTT. Its protein product is CASSSTGSYQPQHF.

Here the CDR3 reads CASSQHGTANEKLFF. In nucleotides, the CDR3 is TGCGCCAGCAGCCAACACGGGACAGCTAATGAAAAACTGTTTTTT. This chain joins TRBV4-1 and TRBJ1-4; 7 bases map to TRBD1. The germline gives CDR1 MGHRA, CDR2 YSYEKL. This CDR3 is 15 amino acids long. V lost 2 bases to trimming and J lost 3 bases; unmatched junction nucleotides: 3.

J is TRBJ2-1 and V is TRBV7-2; D possibly corresponds to TRBD1 (6 bases). The length of the CDR3 is 17 residues. V was trimmed by 5 bases and J by 2 bases, leaving 19 bases between them. Germline assignment: CDR1 SGHTA and CDR2 FQGNSA. The CDR3 nucleotides are TGTGCCAGCAGCCTTAGGTCTACAGGGTTCGCCTACAATGAGCAGTTCTTC. This translates into CASSLRSTGFAYNEQFF.

V is TRBV7-9 and J is TRBJ2-3, with a tentative D call TRBD2 (5 bases). The germline V and J ends were trimmed by 4 bases and 3 bases, with 11 bases remaining between them. Per germline, CDR1 SEHNR and CDR2 FQNEAQ (reference sequence). The CDR3 covers 14 residues. The CDR3 DNA reads as TGTGCCAGCAGCTACGGGGTATTGACAGATACGCAGTATTTT. Residues: CASSYGVLTDTQYF.

This chain connects TRBV4-3 to TRBJ2-1; perhaps TRBD2 as D (6 bases). V was pared by 3 bases and J by 7 bases, with 13 bases between. The CDR3 consists of 14 residues. Germline V gene lookup returns CDR1 LGHNA and CDR2 YSLEER. The CDR3 coding sequence is TGCGCCAGCAGCCAGCCCCGGGAGCGGAATGAGCAGTTCTTC. Its translation: CASSQPRERNEQFF.

The chain joins TRBV7-9 to TRBJ2-7; TRBD2 agrees at 14 bases. The CDR3 runs 16 residues. J lost 6 bases, V lost 5 bases, and 9 bases had no gene match. Germline V gene lookup returns CDR1 SEHNR and CDR2 FQNEAQ (reference sequence). DNA for the CDR3: TGTGCCAGCAGCAGGGACCCGACTAGCGGGAGGGCCGAGCAGTACTTC. It translates to CASSRDPTSGRAEQYF.

The V and J genes are TRBV6-5 and TRBJ2-7, with a possible D match to TRBD2 (6 bases). CDR3 size: 14 residues. V dropped 4 bases and J dropped 1 base, with 11 bases sitting between them. Germline V gene data show CDR1 as MNHEY and CDR2 as SVGAGI. This CDR3 is CASSSGLPSYEQYF. The CDR3 DNA reads TGTGCCAGCAGTTCGGGACTCCCTTCCTACGAGCAGTACTTC.